The 6 T cell receptor beta chains reported below all come from one sample, sequenced in a study of T cells in Graves' hyperthyroidism and ophthalmopathy. The source material, RNA transcripts, was used to amplify TCR beta CDR3 regions. Using the HTBI primer set, a first-round RT-PCR was run on the TCR CDR3. TCRdb recomputed calls from the multiplex PCR reads with MiXCR, one row per CDR3 protein. The table lists around 500,000 distinct CDR3 sequences, 22% of them singletons. The sequencing sample was made of blood. The receptors stem from a woman aged 70-85 years with Graves' ophthalmopathy.

The sample holds many counts of this clonotype. The chain uses TRBV2 and TRBJ2-1; 7 bases match TRBD2. The CDR3 is 13 amino acids. V was clipped by 1 base and J by 10 bases; unmatched bases: 4. Germline V CDR1 and CDR2: SNHLY, FYNNEI. The CDR3, as DNA: TGTGCCAGCAGTGAAGGCGGGAGTGGGGAGCAGTTCTTC. Protein: CASSEGGSGEQFF.

In regard to this clonotype: A much larger clone lies one base from this, so it may be a read error. This sequence joins TRBV28 and TRBJ1-1; D is unresolved. Per germline, CDR1 MDHEN and CDR2 SYDVKM. This CDR3 comprises 16 residues. This chain's CDR3 is CASSTVLGRRNAEAFF. CDR3 in DNA: TGTGCCAGCAGTACCGTTTTAGGACGGAGGAACGCTGAAGCTTTCTTT.

This clonotype appeared many times. J is TRBJ2-3 and V is TRBV27; D uncertain. V lost 5 bases and J lost 4, with 16 bases in between. CDR3 length: 15 residues. The V gene's germline CDR1 is MNHEY and CDR2 SMNVEV (reference sequence). CDR3 residues: CASSPEQYPADTQYF. The CDR3 region has the DNA TGTGCCAGCAGTCCCGAACAGTATCCGGCAGATACGCAGTATTTT.

This clonotype was detected many times. The genes are TRBV29-1 and TRBJ2-3; D not resolved. Germline CDR1 SQVTM, CDR2 ANQGSEA. Trimming removed 4 bases from V and 2 bases from J, with 10 bases in between. This CDR3 comprises 13 residues. The CDR3 reads CSVGQAITDTQYF. CDR3 DNA: TGCAGCGTTGGGCAGGCGATCACAGATACGCAGTATTTT.

This clonotype was seen many times. This chain connects TRBV7-2 to TRBJ1-2, with D possibly TRBD1 on 5 matching bases. The germline V gene encodes CDR1 SGHTA and CDR2 FQGNSA. V gave up 10 bases and J gave up 0 bases, with 18 bases separating them. This CDR3 is built from 15 residues. CDR3 sequence (DNA): TGTGCCACTCCGACAGACACCCTCTCTAACTATGGCTACACCTTC. This translates into CATPTDTLSNYGYTF.

This clonotype turned up a few times. V and J are TRBV10-3 and TRBJ2-7; 11 nucleotides align to TRBD1. V was clipped by 3 bases and J by 3 bases; unmatched bases: 4. CDR1 and CDR2 from the germline V gene are ENHRY and SYGVKD. CDR3 length: 15 residues. The CDR3 here is CAISEGTGGVYEQYF. The CDR3 DNA reads TGTGCCATCAGTGAAGGGACAGGGGGTGTCTACGAGCAGTACTTC.